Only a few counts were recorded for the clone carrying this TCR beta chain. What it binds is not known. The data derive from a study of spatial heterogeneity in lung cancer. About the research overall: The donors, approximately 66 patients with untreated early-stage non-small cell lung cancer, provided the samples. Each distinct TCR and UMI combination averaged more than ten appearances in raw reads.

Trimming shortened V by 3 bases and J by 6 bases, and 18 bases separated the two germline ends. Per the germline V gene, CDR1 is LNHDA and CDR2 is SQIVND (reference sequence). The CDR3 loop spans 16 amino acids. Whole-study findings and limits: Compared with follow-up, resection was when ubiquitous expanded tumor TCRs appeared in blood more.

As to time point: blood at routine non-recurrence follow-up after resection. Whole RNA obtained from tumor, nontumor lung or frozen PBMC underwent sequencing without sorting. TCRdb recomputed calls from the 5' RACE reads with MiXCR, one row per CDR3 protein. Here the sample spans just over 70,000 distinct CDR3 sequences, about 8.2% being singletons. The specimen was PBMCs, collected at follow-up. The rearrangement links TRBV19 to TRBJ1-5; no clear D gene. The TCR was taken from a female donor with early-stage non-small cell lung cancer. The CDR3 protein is CASSITGERVGQPQHF. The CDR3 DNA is TGTGCCAGTAGTATTACTGGTGAAAGGGTGGGTCAGCCCCAGCATTTT.